This note documents a single T cell receptor (beta chain) sequence. No antigen is known for it. Clones were sequenced by immunoSEQ multiplex PCR, and TCRdb holds only the in-frame ones, with some missing. The repertoire consists of more than 140,000 clones, with 91% occurring once and the leading ten covering about 4.6%. Germline V gene sequence: CDR1 SQVTM, CDR2 ANQGSEA. J was trimmed by 4 bases and V by 4 bases; bases with no gene match: 12. The CDR3 extends over 16 amino acids. These data belong to a study of T cell responses to AZD1222 COVID-19 vaccine. General study findings and limits: Recipients of AZD1222 seropositive at baseline numbered only 5 to 7. Repertoires were obtained solely post-peak T cell response.

The gene calls are TRBV29-1 and TRBJ2-5; 10 bases agree with TRBD2. The source was peripheral blood, collected on day 0 of AZD1222 vaccination. This receptor was taken from an adult in good health. The CDR3 loop is CSVADPTLAGRETQYF. DNA of the CDR3: TGCAGCGTTGCCGATCCTACACTAGCGGGAAGAGAGACCCAGTACTTC. The whole variable domain, filled in from reference TRBV29-1 and TRBJ2-5, reads SAVISQKPSRDICQRGTSLTIQCQVDSQVTMMFWYRQQPGQSLTLIATANQGSEATYESGFVIDKFPISRPNLTFSTLTVSNMSPEDSSIYLCSVADPTLAGRETQYFGPGTRLLVL.